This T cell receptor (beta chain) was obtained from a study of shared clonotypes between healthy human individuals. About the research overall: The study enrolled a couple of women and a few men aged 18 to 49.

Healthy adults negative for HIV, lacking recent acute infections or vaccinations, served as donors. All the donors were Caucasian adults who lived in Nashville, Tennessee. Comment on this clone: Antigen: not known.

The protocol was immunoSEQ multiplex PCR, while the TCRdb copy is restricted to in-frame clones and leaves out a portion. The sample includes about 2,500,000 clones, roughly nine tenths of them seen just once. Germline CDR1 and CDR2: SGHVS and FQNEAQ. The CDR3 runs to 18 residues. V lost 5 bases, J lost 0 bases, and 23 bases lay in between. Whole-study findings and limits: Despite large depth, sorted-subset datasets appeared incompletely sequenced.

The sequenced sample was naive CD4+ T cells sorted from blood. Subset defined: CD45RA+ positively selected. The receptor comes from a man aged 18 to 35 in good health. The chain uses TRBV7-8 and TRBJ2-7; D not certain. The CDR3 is CASSLGGYAGESSYEQYF. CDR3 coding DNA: TGTGCCAGCAGCCTCGGCGGCTACGCAGGCGAAAGCTCCTACGAGCAGTACTTC. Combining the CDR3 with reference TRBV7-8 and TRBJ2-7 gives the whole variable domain GAGVSQSPRYKVAKRGQDVALRCDPISGHVSLFWYQQALGQGPEFLTYFQNEAQLDKSGLPSDRFFAERPEGSVSTLKIQRTQQEDSAVYLCASSLGGYAGESSYEQYFGPGTRLTVT.